Listed below are T cell receptor beta chains from one sample, sequenced in a study of cytomegalovirus exposure and HLA in healthy donors. Clones were read by immunoSEQ multiplex PCR, and TCRdb kept only the in-frame ones, dropping some. There are about 160,000 clones in the sample; roughly 84% occur only once, and around 0.93% lies in the top ten. Sequencing input: PBMCs. The receptors derive from a man under 40 in good health and CMV-seronegative. CDR3s include the opening cysteine and the closing phenylalanine or tryptophan. Each record gives: D gene, V gene, clone size, J gene, CDR3 protein, CDR3 DNA. D genes are given only for firm matches. Some rows mark clone size as missing; the rest say once, few, many or name a class of expanded clone.

>.|TRBV5-1|.|TRBJ2-7
CASSFQGHLEQYF
TGCGCCAGCAGCTTTCAGGGACATCTCGAGCAGTACTTC
>.|TRBV5-1|once|TRBJ1-6
CASSLAGGYNSPLHF
TGCGCCAGCAGCTTGGCCGGGGGCTATAATTCACCCCTCCACTTT
>.|TRBV6-6|.|TRBJ1-3
CASSYNRPSSGNTIYF
TGTGCCAGCAGTTATAACAGGCCAAGCTCTGGAAACACCATATATTTT
>TRBD2|TRBV10-3|.|TRBJ2-7
CAISEPGTRLYEQYF
TGTGCCATCAGTGAACCGGGGACTAGGCTATACGAGCAGTACTTC
>.|TRBV7-2|.|TRBJ2-2
CASSLGAGGYLTGELFF
TGTGCCAGCAGCTTAGGGGCTGGTGGATATTTGACCGGGGAGCTGTTTTTT
>TRBD2|TRBV14|.|TRBJ2-2
CASSPFGPSGRADRELFF
TGTGCCAGCAGCCCCTTCGGCCCTAGCGGGAGAGCGGACCGGGAGCTGTTTTTT
>TRBD2|TRBV7-9|.|TRBJ2-3
CASSLASGAPDTQYF
TGTGCCAGCAGCTTAGCTAGCGGGGCCCCGGATACGCAGTATTTT
>.|TRBV28|.|TRBJ2-7
CASSFGPINEQYF
TGTGCCAGCAGTTTTGGCCCCATCAACGAGCAGTACTTC
>TRBD1|TRBV11-3|.|TRBJ2-7
CASSHRGQGSIYEQYF
TGTGCCAGCAGCCACAGAGGACAGGGTTCAATCTACGAGCAGTACTTC
>TRBD1|TRBV18|.|TRBJ1-2
CASSPEGQPYGYTF
TGTGCCAGCTCACCGGAGGGACAGCCCTATGGCTACACCTTC